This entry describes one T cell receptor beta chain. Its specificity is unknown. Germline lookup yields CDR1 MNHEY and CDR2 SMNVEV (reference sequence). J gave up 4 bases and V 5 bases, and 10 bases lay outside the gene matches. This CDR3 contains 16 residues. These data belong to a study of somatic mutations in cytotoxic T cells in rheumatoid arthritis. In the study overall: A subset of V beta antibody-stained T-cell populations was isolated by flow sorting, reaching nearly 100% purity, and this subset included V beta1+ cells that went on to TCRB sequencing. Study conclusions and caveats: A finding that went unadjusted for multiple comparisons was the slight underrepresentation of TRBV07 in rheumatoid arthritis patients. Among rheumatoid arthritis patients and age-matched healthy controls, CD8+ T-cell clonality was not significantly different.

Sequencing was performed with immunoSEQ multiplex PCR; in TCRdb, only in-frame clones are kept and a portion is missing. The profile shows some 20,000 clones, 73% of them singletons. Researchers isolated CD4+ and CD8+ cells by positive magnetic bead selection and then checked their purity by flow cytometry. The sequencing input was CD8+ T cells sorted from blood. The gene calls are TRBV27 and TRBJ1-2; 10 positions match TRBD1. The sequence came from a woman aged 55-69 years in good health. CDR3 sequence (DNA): TGTGCCAGCAGTCCCCTCCCGGGACAGGGGCCCTATGGCTACACCTTC. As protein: CASSPLPGQGPYGYTF.